This record looks at one T cell receptor (beta chain) sequence and its context. Its antigen is not known. This sample is part of a study of T cell repertoires in cytomegalovirus infection. TCRdb used MiXCR to reprocess the reads, holding one entry per CDR3 protein. The table shows roughly 500,000 distinct CDR3 sequences, with about 44% occurring only once. The CDR3 covers 18 residues. Trimming cost V 2 bases and J 5 bases; bases outside gene matches: 11. The germline V gene encodes CDR1 SGHVS and CDR2 FNYEAQ. This TCR came from a human donor in good health (CMV status not recorded). Some clones in this sample may be carry-over from other donors' samples. Specimen: cultured PBMCs, collected from culture after CMV antigen stimulation. The gene calls are TRBV7-6 and TRBJ2-5; the match to TRBD2 covers 13 bases. CDR3 in DNA: TGTGCCAGCAGCTTAAGCCCTCCACTAGCGGGAGGGGGGGAGACCCAGTACTTC. It is translated as CASSLSPPLAGGGETQYF.